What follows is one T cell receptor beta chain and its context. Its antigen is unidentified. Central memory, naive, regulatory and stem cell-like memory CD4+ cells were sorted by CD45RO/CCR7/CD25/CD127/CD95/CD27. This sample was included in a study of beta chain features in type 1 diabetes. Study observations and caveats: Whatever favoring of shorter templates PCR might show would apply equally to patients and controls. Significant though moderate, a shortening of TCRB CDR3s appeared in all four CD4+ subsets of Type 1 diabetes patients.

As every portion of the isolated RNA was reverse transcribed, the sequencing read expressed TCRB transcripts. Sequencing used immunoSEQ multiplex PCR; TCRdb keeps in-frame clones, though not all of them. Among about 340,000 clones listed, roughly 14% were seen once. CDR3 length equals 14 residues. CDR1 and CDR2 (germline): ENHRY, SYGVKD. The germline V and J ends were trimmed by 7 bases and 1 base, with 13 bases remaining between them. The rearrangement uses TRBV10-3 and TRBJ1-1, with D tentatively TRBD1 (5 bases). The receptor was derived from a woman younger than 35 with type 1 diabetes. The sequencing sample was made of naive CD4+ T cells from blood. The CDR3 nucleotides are TGTGCCATCAACCCCACAGGAAAGAACACTGAAGCTTTCTTT. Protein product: CAINPTGKNTEAFF.